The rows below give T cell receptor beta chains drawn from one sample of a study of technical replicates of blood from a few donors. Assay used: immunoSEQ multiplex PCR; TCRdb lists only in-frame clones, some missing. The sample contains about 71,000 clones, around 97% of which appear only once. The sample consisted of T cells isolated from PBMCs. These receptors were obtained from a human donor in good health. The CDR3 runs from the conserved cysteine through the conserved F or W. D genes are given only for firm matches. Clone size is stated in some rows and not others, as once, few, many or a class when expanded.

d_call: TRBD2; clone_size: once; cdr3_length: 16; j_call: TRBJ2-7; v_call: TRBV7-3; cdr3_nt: TGTGCCAGCAGCTTCCACCGACTAGCGAACACCTACGAGCAGTACTTC; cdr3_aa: CASSFHRLANTYEQYF
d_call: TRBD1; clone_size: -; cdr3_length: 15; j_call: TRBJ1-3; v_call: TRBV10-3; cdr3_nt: TGTGCCATCAACGCGGGACAGGGGACATGGAGCACCATATATTTT; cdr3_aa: CAINAGQGTWSTIYF
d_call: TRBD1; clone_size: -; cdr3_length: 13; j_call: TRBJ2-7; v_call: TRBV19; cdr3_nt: TGTGCCAGTTCCGGGACAGGGCCTTACGAGCAGTACTTC; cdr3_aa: CASSGTGPYEQYF
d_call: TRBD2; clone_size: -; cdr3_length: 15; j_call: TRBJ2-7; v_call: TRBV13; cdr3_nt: TGTGCCAGCAGCTTGGGACTAGCATACGACTACGAGCAGTACTTC; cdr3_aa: CASSLGLAYDYEQYF
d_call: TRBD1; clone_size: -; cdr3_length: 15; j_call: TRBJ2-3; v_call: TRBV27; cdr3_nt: TGTGCCAGCAGTTTTGGTGGACAGGGGGCAGATACGCAGTATTTT; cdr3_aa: CASSFGGQGADTQYF
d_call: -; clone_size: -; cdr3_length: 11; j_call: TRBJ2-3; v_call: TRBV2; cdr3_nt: TGTGCCAGCAGACAGGGAGATACGCAGTATTTT; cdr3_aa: CASRQGDTQYF
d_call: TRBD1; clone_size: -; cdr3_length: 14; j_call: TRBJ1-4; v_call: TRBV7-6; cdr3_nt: TGTGCCAGCAGCTTAGCGGCAGGGGGTGGGGAACTGTTTTTT; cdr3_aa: CASSLAAGGGELFF
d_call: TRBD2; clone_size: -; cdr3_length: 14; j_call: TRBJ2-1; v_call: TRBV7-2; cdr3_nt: TGTGCCAGCAGCTGGGGACTAGCCCGTAATGAGCAGTTCTTC; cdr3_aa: CASSWGLARNEQFF
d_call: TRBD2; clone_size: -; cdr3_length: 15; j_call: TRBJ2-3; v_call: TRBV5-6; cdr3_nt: TGTGCCAGCAGCTTCGCGGGGGAGTTCACAGATACGCAGTATTTT; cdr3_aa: CASSFAGEFTDTQYF
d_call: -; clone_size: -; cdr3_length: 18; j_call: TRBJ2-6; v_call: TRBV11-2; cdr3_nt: TGTGCCAGCAGCTTAGCACAGGGACACCTCTCTGGGGCCAACGTCCTGACTTTC; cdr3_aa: CASSLAQGHLSGANVLTF
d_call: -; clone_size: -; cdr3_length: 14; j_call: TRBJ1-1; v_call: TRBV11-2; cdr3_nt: TGTGCCAGCAGCCGAGGGGCCAGGGGCACTGAAGCTTTCTTT; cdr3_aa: CASSRGARGTEAFF
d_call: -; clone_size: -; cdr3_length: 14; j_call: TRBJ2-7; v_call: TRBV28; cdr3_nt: TGTGCCAGCAGCATGGGATGGGGGGTTGGCGAGCAGTACTTC; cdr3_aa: CASSMGWGVGEQYF
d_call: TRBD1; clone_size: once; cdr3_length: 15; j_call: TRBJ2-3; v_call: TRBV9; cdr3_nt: TGTGCCAGCAGCCTGGGGACAGTTAGCACAGATACGCAGTATTTT; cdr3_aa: CASSLGTVSTDTQYF
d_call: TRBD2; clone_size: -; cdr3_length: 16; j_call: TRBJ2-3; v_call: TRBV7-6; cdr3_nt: TGTGCCAGCAGCCCGAGGACTAGCGGGAGTTCAGATACGCAGTATTTT; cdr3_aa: CASSPRTSGSSDTQYF
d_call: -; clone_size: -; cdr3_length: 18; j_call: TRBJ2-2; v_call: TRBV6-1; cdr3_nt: TGTGCCAGCAGTGACGACAGGGTCCTAGCGGGCTACACCGGGGAGCTGTTTTTT; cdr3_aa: CASSDDRVLAGYTGELFF
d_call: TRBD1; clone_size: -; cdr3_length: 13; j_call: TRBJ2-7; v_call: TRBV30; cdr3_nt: TGTGCCTGGACTCGGGACAGCCCCGGTGAGCAGTACTTC; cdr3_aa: CAWTRDSPGEQYF
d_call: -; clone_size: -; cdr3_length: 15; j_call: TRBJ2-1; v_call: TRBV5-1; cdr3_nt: TGCGCCAGCAGCTTGGCATTAGCCGGGGAGGATGAGCAGTTCTTC; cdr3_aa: CASSLALAGEDEQFF
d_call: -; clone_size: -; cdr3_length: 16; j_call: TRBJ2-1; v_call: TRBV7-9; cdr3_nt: TGTGCCAGCAGCTTATTGAGGCTAGAAATCGGCAATGAGCAGTTCTTC; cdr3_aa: CASSLLRLEIGNEQFF
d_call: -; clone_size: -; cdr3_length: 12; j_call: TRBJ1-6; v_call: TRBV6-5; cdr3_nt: TGTGCCAGCAGTTCCCTCAATTCACCCCTCCACTTT; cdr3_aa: CASSSLNSPLHF
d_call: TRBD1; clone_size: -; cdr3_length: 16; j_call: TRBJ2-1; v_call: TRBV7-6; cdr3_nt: TGTGCCAGCAGCTTGTACGGGACAGGGGGAGACAATGAGCAGTTCTTC; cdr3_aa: CASSLYGTGGDNEQFF
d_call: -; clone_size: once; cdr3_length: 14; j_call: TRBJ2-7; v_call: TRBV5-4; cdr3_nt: TGTGCCAGCAGCTTGGAACCAGTGGCCTACGAGCAGTACTTC; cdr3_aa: CASSLEPVAYEQYF
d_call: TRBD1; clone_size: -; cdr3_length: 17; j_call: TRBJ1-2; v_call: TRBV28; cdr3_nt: TGTGCCAGCAGTTTGGGCCGCCCCCACAGGGGGACGGGGGGCTACACCTTC; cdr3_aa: CASSLGRPHRGTGGYTF
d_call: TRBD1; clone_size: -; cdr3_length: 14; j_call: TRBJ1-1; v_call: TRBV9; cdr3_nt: TGTGCCAGCAGCGGAACAGGGGTGGGCACTGAAGCTTTCTTT; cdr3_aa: CASSGTGVGTEAFF
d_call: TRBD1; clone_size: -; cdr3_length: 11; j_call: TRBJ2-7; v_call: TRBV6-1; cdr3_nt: TGTGCCAGCAGGATACAGGGGGAGCAGTACTTC; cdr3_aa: CASRIQGEQYF
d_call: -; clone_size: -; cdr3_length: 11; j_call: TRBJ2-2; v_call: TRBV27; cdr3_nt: TGTGCCAGCAGACTACAGGGTCGGCTGTTTTTT; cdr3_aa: CASRLQGRLFF
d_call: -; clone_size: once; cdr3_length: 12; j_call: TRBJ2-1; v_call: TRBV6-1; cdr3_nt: TGTGCCAGCAGTGAAGGAGGAGGGAGAGAGTTCTTC; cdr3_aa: CASSEGGGREFF
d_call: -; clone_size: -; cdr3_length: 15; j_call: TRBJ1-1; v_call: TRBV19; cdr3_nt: TGTGCCAGTAGTATCCCCTCAACTAGGAACACTGAAGCTTTCTTT; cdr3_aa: CASSIPSTRNTEAFF
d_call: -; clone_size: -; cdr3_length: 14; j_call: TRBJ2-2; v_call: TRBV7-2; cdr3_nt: TGTGCCAGCAGCGCTACCTGGAACACCGGGGAGCTGTTTTTT; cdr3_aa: CASSATWNTGELFF
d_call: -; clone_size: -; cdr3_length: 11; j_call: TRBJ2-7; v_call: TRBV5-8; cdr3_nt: TGTGCCAGCGGGGGCCCCGCCGAGCAGTACTTC; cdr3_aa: CASGGPAEQYF
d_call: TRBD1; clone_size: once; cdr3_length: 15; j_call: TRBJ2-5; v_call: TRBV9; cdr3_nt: TGTGCCAGCAGCGTAGGACAGGGGGCGCGGGAGACCCAGTACTTC; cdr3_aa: CASSVGQGARETQYF
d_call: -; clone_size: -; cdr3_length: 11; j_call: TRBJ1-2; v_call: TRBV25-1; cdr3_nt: TGTGCCATCGGGAGTTACTATGGCTACACCTTC; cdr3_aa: CAIGSYYGYTF
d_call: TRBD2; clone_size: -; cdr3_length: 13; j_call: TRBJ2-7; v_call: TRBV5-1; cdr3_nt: TGCGCCAGCAGCGTCGGGACTACCCGCGAGCAGTACTTC; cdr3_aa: CASSVGTTREQYF
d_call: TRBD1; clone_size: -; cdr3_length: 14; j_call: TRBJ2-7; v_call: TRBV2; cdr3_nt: TGTGCCAGAAAAAGACAGGGCCCTACCTACGAGCAGTACTTC; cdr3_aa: CARKRQGPTYEQYF
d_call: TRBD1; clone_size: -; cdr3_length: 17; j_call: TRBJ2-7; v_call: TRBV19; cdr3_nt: TGTGCCAGTAGTACCCGGGACAGGGGGCCCGGGGCCTACGAGCAGTACTTC; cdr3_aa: CASSTRDRGPGAYEQYF
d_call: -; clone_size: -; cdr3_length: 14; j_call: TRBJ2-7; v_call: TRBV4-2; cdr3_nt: TGTGCCAGCAGCCAAGAAGCACTATCCTACGAGCAGTACTTC; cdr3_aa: CASSQEALSYEQYF
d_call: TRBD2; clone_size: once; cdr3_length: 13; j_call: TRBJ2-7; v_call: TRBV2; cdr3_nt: TGTGCCAGCGCTAGCGGGGAGAGCTACGAGCAGTACTTC; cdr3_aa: CASASGESYEQYF
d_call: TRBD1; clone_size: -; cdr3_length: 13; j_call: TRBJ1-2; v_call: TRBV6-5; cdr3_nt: TGTGCCAGCAGTTCAGACAGGGTCTATGGCTACACCTTC; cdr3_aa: CASSSDRVYGYTF
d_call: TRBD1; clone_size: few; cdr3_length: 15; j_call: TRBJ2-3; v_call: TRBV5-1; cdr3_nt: TGCGCCAGCAGCCCTACAGGGGGCTGGGCAGATACGCAGTATTTT; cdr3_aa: CASSPTGGWADTQYF
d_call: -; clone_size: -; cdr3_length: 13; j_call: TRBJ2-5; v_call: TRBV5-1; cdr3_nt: TGCGCCAGCATGTCCGGGATTCAAGAGACCCAGTACTTC; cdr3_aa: CASMSGIQETQYF
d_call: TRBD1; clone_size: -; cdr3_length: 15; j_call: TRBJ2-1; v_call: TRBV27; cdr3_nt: TGTGCCAGCTCGGAACAGGGGCGCCCCTACAATGAGCAGTTCTTC; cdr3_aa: CASSEQGRPYNEQFF
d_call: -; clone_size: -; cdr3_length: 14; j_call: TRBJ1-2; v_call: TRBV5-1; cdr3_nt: TGCGCCAGCAGCTTGGTATCCAGGGCCGATGGCTACACCTTC; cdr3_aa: CASSLVSRADGYTF
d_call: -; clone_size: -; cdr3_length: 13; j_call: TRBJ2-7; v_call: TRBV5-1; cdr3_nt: TGCGCCAGCAGCCAACCCGGCGGGAACGAGCAGTACTTC; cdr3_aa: CASSQPGGNEQYF